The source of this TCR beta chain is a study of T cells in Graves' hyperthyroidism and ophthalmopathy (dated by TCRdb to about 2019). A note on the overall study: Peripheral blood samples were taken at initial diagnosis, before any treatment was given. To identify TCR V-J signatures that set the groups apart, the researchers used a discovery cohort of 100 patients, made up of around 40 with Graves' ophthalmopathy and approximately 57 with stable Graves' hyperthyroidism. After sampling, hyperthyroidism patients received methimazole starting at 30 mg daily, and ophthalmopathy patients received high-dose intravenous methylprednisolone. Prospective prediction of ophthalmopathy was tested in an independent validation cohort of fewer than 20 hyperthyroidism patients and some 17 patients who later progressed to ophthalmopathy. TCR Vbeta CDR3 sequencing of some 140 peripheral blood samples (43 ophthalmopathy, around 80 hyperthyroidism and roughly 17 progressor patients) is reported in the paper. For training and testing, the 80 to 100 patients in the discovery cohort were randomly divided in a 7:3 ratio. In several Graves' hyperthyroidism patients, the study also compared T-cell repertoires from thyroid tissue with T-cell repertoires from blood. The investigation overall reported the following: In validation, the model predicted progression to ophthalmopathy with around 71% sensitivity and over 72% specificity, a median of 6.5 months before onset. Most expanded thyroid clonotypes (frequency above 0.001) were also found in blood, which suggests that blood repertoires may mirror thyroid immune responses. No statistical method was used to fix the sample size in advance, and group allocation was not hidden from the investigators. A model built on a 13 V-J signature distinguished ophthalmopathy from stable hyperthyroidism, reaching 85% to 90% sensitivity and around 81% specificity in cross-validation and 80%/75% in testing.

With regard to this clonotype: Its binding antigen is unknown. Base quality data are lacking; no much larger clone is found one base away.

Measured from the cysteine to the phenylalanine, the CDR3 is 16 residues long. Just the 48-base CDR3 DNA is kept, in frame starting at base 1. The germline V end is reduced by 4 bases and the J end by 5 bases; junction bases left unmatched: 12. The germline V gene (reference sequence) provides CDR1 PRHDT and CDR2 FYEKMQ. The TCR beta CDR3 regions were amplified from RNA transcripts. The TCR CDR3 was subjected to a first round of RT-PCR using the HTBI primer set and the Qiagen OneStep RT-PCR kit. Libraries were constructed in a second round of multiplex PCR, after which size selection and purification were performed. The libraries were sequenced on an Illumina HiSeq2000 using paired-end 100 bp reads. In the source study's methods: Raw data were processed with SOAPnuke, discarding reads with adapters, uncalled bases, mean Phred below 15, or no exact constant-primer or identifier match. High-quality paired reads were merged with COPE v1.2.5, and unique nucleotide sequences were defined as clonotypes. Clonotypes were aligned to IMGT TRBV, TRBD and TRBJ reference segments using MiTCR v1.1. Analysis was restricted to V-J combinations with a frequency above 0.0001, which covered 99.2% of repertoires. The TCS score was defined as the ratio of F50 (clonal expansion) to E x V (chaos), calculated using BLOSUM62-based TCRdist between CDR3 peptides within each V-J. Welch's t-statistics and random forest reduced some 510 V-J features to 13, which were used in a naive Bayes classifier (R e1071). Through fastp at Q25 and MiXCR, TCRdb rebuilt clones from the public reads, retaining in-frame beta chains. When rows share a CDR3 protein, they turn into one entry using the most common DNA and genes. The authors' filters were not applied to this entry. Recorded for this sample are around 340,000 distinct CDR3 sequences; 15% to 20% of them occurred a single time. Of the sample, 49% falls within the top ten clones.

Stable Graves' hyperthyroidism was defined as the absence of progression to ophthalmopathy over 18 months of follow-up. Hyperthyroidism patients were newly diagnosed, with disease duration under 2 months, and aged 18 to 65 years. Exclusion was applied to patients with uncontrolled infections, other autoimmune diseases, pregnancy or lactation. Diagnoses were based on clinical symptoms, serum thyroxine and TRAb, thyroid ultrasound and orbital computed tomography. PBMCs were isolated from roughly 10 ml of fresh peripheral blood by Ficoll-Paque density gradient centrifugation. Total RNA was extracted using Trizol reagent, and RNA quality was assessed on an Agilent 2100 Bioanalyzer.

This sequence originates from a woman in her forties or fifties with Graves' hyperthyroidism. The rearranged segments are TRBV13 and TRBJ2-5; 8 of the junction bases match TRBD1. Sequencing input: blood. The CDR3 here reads CASSSQTGTGMETQYF. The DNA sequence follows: TGTGCCAGCAGCTCCCAAACCGGGACAGGAATGGAGACCCAGTACTTC.